This T cell receptor (beta chain) was documented in a study of Ad26.COV2.S vaccination and SARS-CoV-2 variants. Clones were sequenced by immunoSEQ multiplex PCR, and TCRdb holds only the in-frame ones, with some missing. The sample has around 320,000 clones, about 86% seen once. Treatment denoted: 19 received Ad26.COV2.S at low or high dose, single or two shots; about 5 received placebo; per-sample allocation not given. Sampling was done on day 63 after the first vaccine or placebo injection. Losses at the gene ends were 5 bases for V and 4 bases for J; bases not matched to a gene: 4. This CDR3 comprises 13 residues. CDR1 and CDR2 (germline): LNHDA, SQIVND (reference sequence).

J is TRBJ2-7 and V is TRBV19; 8 bases agree with TRBD2. The clonotype was recovered from a person aged 18-60 years who received the Ad26.COV2.S COVID-19 vaccine or a placebo. This specimen was peripheral blood, taken in a trial of Ad26.COV2.S vaccine versus placebo. The CDR3 DNA follows: TGTGCCAGTAGTCGGACTAGCTATTACGAGCAGTACTTC. Protein product: CASSRTSYYEQYF.